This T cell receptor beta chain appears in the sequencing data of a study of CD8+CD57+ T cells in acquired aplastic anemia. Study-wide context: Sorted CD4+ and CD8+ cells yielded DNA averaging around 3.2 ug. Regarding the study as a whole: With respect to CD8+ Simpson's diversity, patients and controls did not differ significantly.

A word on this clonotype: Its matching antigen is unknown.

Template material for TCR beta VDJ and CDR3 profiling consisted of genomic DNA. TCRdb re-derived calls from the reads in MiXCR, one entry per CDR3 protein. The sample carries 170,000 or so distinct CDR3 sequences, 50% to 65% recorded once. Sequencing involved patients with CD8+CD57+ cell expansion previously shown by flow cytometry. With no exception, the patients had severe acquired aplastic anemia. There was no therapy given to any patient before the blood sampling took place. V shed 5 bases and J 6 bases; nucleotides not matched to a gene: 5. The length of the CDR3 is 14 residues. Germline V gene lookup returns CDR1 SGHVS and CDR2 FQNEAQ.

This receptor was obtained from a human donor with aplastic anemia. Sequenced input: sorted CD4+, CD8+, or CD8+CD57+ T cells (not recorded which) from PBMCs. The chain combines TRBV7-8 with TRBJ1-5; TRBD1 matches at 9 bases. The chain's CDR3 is CASSKGTGPQPQHF. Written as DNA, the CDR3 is TGTGCCAGCAGCAAAGGGACAGGGCCTCAGCCCCAGCATTTT.